Below are 8 T cell receptor beta chains sequenced from a single sample in a study of radiotherapy plus CTLA-4 blockade in lung cancer. The method was immunoSEQ multiplex PCR; TCRdb's version includes in-frame clones alone and lacks a portion of them. The sample has about 110,000 clones; 85% to 90% are singletons. The sequences come from peripheral blood, collected from a patient treated with radiotherapy plus ipilimumab. The receptors stem from a human donor with non-small cell lung cancer that progressed on radiotherapy plus ipilimumab. Some clones in this sample may be carry-over from other donors' samples.

This clone has a single count. V and J are TRBV28 and TRBJ1-1; TRBD1 might be the D (6 bases). The germline V gene has CDR1 MDHEN and CDR2 SYDVKM. The CDR3 has 16 residues. V lost 0 bases to trimming and J lost 6 bases, with 17 bases between them. As DNA, the CDR3 is TGTGCCAGCAGTTTATGGGGGCATCGGGAGGGGGCTGAAGCTTTCTTT. Amino acids: CASSLWGHREGAEAFF. The variable domain in full, completed from reference TRBV28 and TRBJ1-1, reads DVKVTQSSRYLVKRTGEKVFLECVQDMDHENMFWYRQDPGLGLRLIYFSYDVKMKEKGDIPEGYSVSREKKERFSLILESASTNQTSMYLCASSLWGHREGAEAFFGQGTRLTVV.

This chain uses TRBV7-2 with TRBJ2-2, with D perhaps matching TRBD2 (6 bases). Per germline, CDR1 SGHTA and CDR2 FQGNSA. Between the trimmed V and J ends, which lost 1 base and 7 bases, there was a span of 13 bases. CDR3 length: 15 amino acids. CDR3 protein: CASSLEEGRNGELFF. CDR3 coding DNA: TGTGCCAGCAGCTTAGAGGAGGGGCGGAACGGGGAGCTGTTTTTT.

The gene calls are TRBV6-1 and TRBJ1-2; 8 nucleotides line up with TRBD1. V shed 2 bases and J 4 bases; nucleotides not matched to a gene: 3. From germline, CDR1 is MNHNS and CDR2 SASEGT. This CDR3 comprises 14 residues. CDR3 sequence reads: CASSEQGAVYGYTF. CDR3 nucleotide sequence: TGTGCCAGCAGTGAACAGGGGGCGGTCTATGGCTACACCTTC.

V and J are TRBV5-6 and TRBJ1-5; no clear D gene. The CDR3 runs to 14 residues. Germline CDR1 SGHDT, CDR2 YYEEEE. Trimming took 2 bases from V and 3 from J, leaving 9 bases between them. The CDR3 DNA is TGTGCCAGCAGCTTAGGGCAGAACAATCAGCCCCAGCATTTT. Protein sequence: CASSLGQNNQPQHF.

The chain is built from TRBV5-5 and TRBJ2-7; D may be TRBD1 or TRBD2 (5 bases each). Germline V gene data show CDR1 as SGHKS and CDR2 as YYEKEE (reference sequence). The V gene lost 3 bases and the J gene lost 2 bases, with 21 bases spanning the gap. The CDR3 is 17 amino acids. The CDR3 spells CASSSHLGAEGAYEQYF. In DNA, the CDR3 is TGTGCCAGCAGCTCCCACCTCGGGGCAGAGGGAGCCTACGAGCAGTACTTC.

There are a few counts of this clone. The chain joins TRBV19 to TRBJ1-5; 10 positions agree with TRBD1. The CDR3 loop spans 15 amino acids. The V segment lost 6 bases and the J segment 3 bases; nucleotides outside the gene matches: 5. The germline V gene encodes CDR1 LNHDA and CDR2 SQIVND (reference sequence). The CDR3 bases are TGTGCCAGTAGGACCGGGACAGGGGACAATCAGCCCCAGCATTTT. The encoded protein is CASRTGTGDNQPQHF.

The rearrangement links TRBV6-4 to TRBJ2-1; TRBD1 aligns across 7 bases. Germline CDR1 reads MRHNA; CDR2 reads SNTAGT. The CDR3 extends over 15 amino acids. The ends lost 6 bases at V and 2 bases at J; junction bases unmatched: 7. CDR3 coding DNA: TGTGCCAGCAGCCTCGGGACAGTAACCTACAATGAGCAGTTCTTC. This codes for CASSLGTVTYNEQFF.

Regarding this clone: A junction end diverges from the germline sequence, so it may reflect a read error. The chain employs TRBV6-5 and TRBJ2-5; D unclear. The CDR3 sequence is 13 residues long. Looked up from germline, CDR1 is MNHEY and CDR2 is SVGAGI. The CDR3 loop reads CASSYGSGASAHF. The CDR3 DNA sequence: TGTGCCAGCAGTTACGGGTCCGGTGCGTCAGCGCACTTC.